The rows below give T cell receptor beta chains drawn from one sample of a study of blood T cell repertoires in COVID-19. The table came from immunoSEQ multiplex PCR; TCRdb's copy has only in-frame clones and leaves some out. The sample has roughly 110,000 clones, about 79% seen once; the top ten hold 5% to 7.5%. Source material: peripheral blood. Receptor source: a man older than 75 with COVID-19, enrolled during active disease. Each CDR3 is given with its conserved first and last residue. D genes are given only for firm matches. Rows give clone size only sometimes, using once, few, many, or a class for an expanded clone.

>.|.|TRBJ2-1|14|TRBV29-1
CSVGRGLTPIEQFF
TGCAGCGTTGGGAGAGGCCTGACCCCTATCGAGCAGTTCTTC
>.|.|TRBJ2-1|13|TRBV10-1
CASSDQVANEQFF
TGCGCCAGCAGTGATCAGGTCGCCAATGAGCAGTTCTTC
>.|.|TRBJ1-1|17|TRBV28
CASSFGTSGQMNTEAFF
TGTGCCAGCAGTTTTGGGACCTCGGGACAAATGAACACTGAAGCTTTCTTT
>.|.|TRBJ2-5|18|TRBV27
CASSFRIFNPGVAETQYF
TGTGCCAGCAGTTTCCGTATCTTTAACCCCGGTGTAGCGGAGACCCAGTACTTC
>.|TRBD1|TRBJ1-5|14|TRBV28
CASSWGQFNQPQHF
TGTGCCAGCAGTTGGGGACAGTTCAATCAGCCCCAGCATTTT
>once|.|TRBJ2-3|16|TRBV5-1
CASSLGREPSTDTQYF
TGCGCCAGCAGCTTGGGACGGGAGCCTAGCACAGATACGCAGTATTTT
>.|TRBD2|TRBJ2-1|15|TRBV6-5
CASSASGRPYNEQFF
TGTGCCAGCAGCGCTAGCGGGAGACCCTACAATGAGCAGTTCTTC
>.|.|TRBJ1-2|14|TRBV28
CASRLSTVFYGYTF
TGTGCCAGCCGGCTGTCCACAGTTTTCTATGGCTACACCTTC
>.|.|TRBJ1-6|14|TRBV6-5
CASSLGGVRTPLHF
TGTGCCAGCAGTCTTGGGGGCGTTAGAACACCCCTCCACTTT
>.|.|TRBJ1-1|13|TRBV9
CASSVAETTRAFF
TGTGCCAGCAGCGTAGCGGAAACTACCCGAGCTTTCTTT
>.|TRBD1|TRBJ1-2|12|TRBV5-1
CASRDRDYGYTF
TGCGCCAGCCGGGACAGGGACTATGGCTACACCTTC
>few|.|TRBJ1-5|13|TRBV12-3/TRBV12-4
CASSLGHGQPQHF
TGTGCCAGCAGTTTAGGACACGGACAGCCCCAGCATTTT
>.|TRBD1|TRBJ2-1|13|TRBV12-3/TRBV12-4
CASSLTGGDEQFF
TGTGCCAGCAGTTTGACAGGGGGCGATGAGCAGTTCTTC
>.|TRBD2|TRBJ2-7|14|TRBV6-1
CASRGTSGSYEQYF
TGTGCCAGCAGAGGGACTAGCGGATCCTACGAGCAGTACTTC
>few|.|TRBJ1-2|12|TRBV3-1/TRBV3-2
CASSQEERGYTF
TGTGCCAGCAGCCAGGAGGAGAGGGGCTACACCTTC
>.|.|TRBJ1-4|14|TRBV7-9
CASSLLGGNEKLFF
TGTGCCAGCAGCTTATTGGGCGGGAATGAAAAACTGTTTTTT
>.|.|TRBJ2-7|14|TRBV5-3
CARSLGRAAYEQYF
TGTGCCAGAAGCTTGGGCAGGGCGGCCTACGAGCAGTACTTC
>.|TRBD1|TRBJ1-2|11|TRBV6-1
CASSEDRAYTF
TGTGCCAGCAGTGAGGACAGGGCTTACACCTTC
>.|.|TRBJ1-2|11|TRBV20-1
CSARADYGYTF
TGCAGTGCTAGGGCGGACTATGGCTACACCTTC
>.|TRBD1|TRBJ1-2|14|TRBV19
CASSTWDSFYGYTF
TGTGCCAGTAGTACCTGGGACAGTTTCTATGGCTACACCTTC